The sample holds many counts of the clone carrying this TCR beta chain. Unique molecular identifiers were incorporated when the TCRbeta library was constructed. Each CDR3 protein gets one entry after TCRdb re-called the PCR reads with MiXCR. The sample records roughly 100,000 distinct CDR3 sequences, roughly 7.7% being singletons. This entry belongs to a study of T-cell reconstitution after alpha-beta-depleted transplantation in children. The receptor's source is a human donor who donated a stem cell graft to a child with congenital amegakaryocytic thrombocytopenia. Sequenced here: PBMCs from the stem cell graft donor, sampled from the stem cell graft.

This CDR3 is CASSVAGTAMNTEAFF. Here the CDR3 DNA reads TGTGCCAGCAGCGTAGCTGGGACAGCCATGAACACTGAAGCTTTCTTT. The chain carries TRBV9 and TRBJ1-1; 7 bases align to TRBD1. This CDR3 is 16 amino acids long. In germline, CDR1 is SGDLS, CDR2 YYNGEE. V was clipped by 0 bases and J by 0 bases; unmatched bases: 5.